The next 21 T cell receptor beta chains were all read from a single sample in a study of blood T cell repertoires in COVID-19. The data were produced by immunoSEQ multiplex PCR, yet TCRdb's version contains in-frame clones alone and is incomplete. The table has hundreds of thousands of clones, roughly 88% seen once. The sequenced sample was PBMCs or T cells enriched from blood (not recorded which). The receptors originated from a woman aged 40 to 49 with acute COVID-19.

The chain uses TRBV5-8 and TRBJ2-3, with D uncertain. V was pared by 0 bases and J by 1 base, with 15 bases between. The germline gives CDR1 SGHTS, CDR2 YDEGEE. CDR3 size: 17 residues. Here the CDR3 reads CASSLGLALAGTDTQYF. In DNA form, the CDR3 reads TGTGCCAGCAGCTTGGGATTGGCTTTGGCGGGCACAGATACGCAGTATTTT. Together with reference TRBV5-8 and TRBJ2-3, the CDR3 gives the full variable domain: EAGVTQSPTHLIKTRGQQATLRCSPISGHTSVYWYQQALGLGLQFLLWYDEGEERNRGNFPPRFSGRQFPNYSSELNVNALELEDSALYLCASSLGLALAGTDTQYFGPGTRLTVL.

CDR3 DNA sequence: TGTGCCAGCAGCCCTGGAGGTGCAGCCGATACGCAGTATTTT. Translating gives CASSPGGAADTQYF. The chain is built from TRBV11-2 and TRBJ2-3, with TRBD2 as a possible D gene (5 bases). CDR3 length: 14 residues. Trimming removed 5 bases from V and 6 bases from J, with 15 bases in between. Germline V CDR1 and CDR2: SGHAT, FQNNGV. The full variable domain, its missing parts supplied by reference TRBV11-2 and TRBJ2-3, is EAGVAQSPRYKIIEKRQSVAFWCNPISGHATLYWYQQILGQGPKLLIQFQNNGVVDDSQLPKDRFSAERLKGVDSTLKIQPAKLEDSAVYLCASSPGGAADTQYFGPGTRLTVL.

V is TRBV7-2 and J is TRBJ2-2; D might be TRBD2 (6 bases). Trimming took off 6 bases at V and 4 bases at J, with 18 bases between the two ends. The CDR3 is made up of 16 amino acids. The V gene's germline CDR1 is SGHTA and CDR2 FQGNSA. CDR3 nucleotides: TGTGCCAGCAGACCCCGATTCCACGGGGGCACCGGGGAGCTGTTTTTT. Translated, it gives CASRPRFHGGTGELFF. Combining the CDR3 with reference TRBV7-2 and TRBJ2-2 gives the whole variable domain GAGVSQSPSNKVTEKGKDVELRCDPISGHTALYWYRQSLGQGLEFLIYFQGNSAPDKSGLPSDRFSAERTGGSVSTLTIQRTQQEDSAVYLCASRPRFHGGTGELFFGEGSRLTVL.

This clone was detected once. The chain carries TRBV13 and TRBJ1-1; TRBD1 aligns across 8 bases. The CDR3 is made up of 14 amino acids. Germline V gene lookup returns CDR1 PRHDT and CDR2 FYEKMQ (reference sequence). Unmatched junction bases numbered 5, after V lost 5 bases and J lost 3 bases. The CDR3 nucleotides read TGTGCCAGCAGCACACAGACAGGGGACACTGAAGCTTTCTTT. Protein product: CASSTQTGDTEAFF. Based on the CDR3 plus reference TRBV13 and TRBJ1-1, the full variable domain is AAGVIQSPRHLIKEKRETATLKCYPIPRHDTVYWYQQGPGQDPQFLISFYEKMQSDKGSIPDRFSAQQFSDYHSELNMSSLELGDSALYFCASSTQTGDTEAFFGQGTRLTVV.

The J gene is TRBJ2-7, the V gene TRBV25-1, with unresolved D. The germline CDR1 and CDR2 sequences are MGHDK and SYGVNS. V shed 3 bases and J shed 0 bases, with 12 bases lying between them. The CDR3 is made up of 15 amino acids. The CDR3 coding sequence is TGTGCCAGCAGTGACCCTGGCACGGGCTCCTACGAGCAGTACTTC. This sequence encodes CASSDPGTGSYEQYF.

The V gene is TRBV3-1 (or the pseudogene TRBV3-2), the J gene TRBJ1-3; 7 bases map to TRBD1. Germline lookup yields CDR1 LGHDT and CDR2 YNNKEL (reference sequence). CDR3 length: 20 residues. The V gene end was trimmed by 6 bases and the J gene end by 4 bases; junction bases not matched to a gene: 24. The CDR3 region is CASRQRFRNRQGHIGNTIYF. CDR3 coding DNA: TGTGCCAGCAGACAACGGTTCCGCAATAGACAGGGACATATCGGAAACACCATATATTTT.

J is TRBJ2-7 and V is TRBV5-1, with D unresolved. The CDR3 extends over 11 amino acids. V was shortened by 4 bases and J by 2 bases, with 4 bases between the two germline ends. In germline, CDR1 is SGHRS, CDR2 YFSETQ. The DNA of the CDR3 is TGCGCCAGCAGCGACACCTACGAGCAGTACTTC. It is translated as CASSDTYEQYF. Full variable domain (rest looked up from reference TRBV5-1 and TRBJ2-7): KAGVTQTPRYLIKTRGQQVTLSCSPISGHRSVSWYQQTPGQGLQFLFEYFSETQRNKGNFPGRFSGRQFSNSRSEMNVSTLELGDSALYLCASSDTYEQYFGPGTRLTVT.

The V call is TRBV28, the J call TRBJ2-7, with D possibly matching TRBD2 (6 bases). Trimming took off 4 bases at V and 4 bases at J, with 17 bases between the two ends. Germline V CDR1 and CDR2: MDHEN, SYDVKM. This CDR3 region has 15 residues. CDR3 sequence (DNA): TGTGCCAGCAGTTCGTCGGGGGTGGTTTGGTACGAGCAGTACTTC. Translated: CASSSSGVVWYEQYF.

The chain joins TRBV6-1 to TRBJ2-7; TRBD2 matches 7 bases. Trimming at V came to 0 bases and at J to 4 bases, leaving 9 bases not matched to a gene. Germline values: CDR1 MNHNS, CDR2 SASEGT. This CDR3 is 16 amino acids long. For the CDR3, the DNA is TGTGCCAGCAGTGAAGCGCAGGCGGGAGTCGGGTACGAGCAGTACTTC. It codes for CASSEAQAGVGYEQYF.

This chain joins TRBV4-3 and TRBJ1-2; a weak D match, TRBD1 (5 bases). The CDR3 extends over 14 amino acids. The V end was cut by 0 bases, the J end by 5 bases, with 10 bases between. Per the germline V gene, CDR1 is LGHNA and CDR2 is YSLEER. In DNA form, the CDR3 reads TGCGCCAGCAGCCAAGATGGGGCCCTTTATGGCTACACCTTC. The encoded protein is CASSQDGALYGYTF.

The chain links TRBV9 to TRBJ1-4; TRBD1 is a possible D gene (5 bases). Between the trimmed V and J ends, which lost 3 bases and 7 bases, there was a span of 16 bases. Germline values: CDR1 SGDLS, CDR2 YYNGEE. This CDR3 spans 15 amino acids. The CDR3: CASSGPGTRGEKLFF. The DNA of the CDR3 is TGTGCCAGCAGCGGTCCGGGGACTAGAGGTGAAAAACTGTTTTTT.

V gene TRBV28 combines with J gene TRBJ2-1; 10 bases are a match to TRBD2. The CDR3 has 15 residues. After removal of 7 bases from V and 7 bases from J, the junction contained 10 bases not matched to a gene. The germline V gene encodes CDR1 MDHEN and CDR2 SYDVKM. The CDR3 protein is CASIRAGGPYNEQFF. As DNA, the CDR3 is TGTGCCAGCATCCGAGCGGGAGGGCCATATAATGAGCAGTTCTTC.

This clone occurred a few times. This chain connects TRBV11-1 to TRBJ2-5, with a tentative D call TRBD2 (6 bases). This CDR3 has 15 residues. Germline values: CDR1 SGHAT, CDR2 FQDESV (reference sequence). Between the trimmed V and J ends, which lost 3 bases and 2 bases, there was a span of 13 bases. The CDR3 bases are TGTGCCAGCAGCTTCTCCGGAGGGAGGCAAGAGACCCAGTACTTC. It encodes CASSFSGGRQETQYF.

CDR3 region: CASSIQPGSSYEQYF. As DNA, the CDR3 is TGTGCCAGTAGTATTCAGCCAGGGTCCTCCTACGAGCAGTACTTC. The genes are TRBV19 and TRBJ2-7, with D perhaps matching TRBD1 (5 bases). This CDR3 comprises 15 residues. V lost 3 bases and J lost 0, with 12 bases in between. Germline values: CDR1 LNHDA, CDR2 SQIVND (reference sequence).

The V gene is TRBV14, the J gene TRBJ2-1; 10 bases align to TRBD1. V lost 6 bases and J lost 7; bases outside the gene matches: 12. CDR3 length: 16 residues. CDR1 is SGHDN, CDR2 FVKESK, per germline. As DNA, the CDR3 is TGTGCCAGCAGAGGATTCGGGACAGGGGAGAAGAATGAGCAGTTCTTC. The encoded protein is CASRGFGTGEKNEQFF.

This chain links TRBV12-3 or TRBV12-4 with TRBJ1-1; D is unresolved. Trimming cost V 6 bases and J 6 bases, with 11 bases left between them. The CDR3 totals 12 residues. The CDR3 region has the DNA TGTGCCAGCAGCCCTGATAGCCCTGAAGCTTTCTTT. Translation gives CASSPDSPEAFF.

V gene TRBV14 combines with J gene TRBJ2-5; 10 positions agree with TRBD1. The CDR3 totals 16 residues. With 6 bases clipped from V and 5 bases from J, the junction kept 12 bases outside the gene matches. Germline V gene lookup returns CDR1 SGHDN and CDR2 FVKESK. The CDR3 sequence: CASSLTTGGNIETQYF. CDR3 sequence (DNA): TGTGCCAGCAGTCTTACGACAGGGGGCAATATCGAGACCCAGTACTTC.

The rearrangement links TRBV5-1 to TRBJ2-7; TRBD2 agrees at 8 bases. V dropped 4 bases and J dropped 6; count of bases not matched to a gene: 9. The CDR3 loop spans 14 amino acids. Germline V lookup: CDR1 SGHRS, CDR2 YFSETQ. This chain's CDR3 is CASSPYSGVGEQYV. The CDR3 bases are TGCGCCAGCAGCCCCTATAGCGGGGTTGGCGAGCAGTACGTC.

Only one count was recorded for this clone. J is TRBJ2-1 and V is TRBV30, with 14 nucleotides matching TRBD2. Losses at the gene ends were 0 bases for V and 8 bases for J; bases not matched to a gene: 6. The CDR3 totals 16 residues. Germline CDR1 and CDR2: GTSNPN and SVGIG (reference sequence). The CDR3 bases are TGTGCCTGGAGTGTTGGGGGACTAGCGGGAGCTGATGAGCAGTTCTTC. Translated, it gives CAWSVGGLAGADEQFF.

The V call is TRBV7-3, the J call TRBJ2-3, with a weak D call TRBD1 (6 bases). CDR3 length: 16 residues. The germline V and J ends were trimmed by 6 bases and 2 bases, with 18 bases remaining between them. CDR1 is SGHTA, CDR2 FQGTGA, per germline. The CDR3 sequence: CASRPPGQIITDTQYF. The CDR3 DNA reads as TGTGCCAGCAGGCCTCCCGGACAGATTATCACAGATACGCAGTATTTT.

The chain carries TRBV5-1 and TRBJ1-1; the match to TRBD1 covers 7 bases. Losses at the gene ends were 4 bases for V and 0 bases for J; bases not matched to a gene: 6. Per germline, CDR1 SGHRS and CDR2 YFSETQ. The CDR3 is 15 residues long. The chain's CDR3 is CASSVQGLMNTEAFF. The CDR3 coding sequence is TGCGCCAGCAGCGTACAGGGGCTTATGAACACTGAAGCTTTCTTT.